Following are 3 T cell receptor beta chains from one sample sequenced in a study of PD-L1 blockade in urothelial cancer. The data were produced by immunoSEQ multiplex PCR, yet TCRdb's version contains in-frame clones alone and is incomplete. The table lists approximately 20,000 clones, under 95% of them singletons. Stated time point: peripheral blood 6 weeks after treatment start. The specimen was PBMCs, collected around atezolizumab (anti-PD-L1) treatment. These receptors originate from a woman in her fifties or sixties with urothelial cancer.

The J gene is TRBJ2-5, the V gene TRBV4-2; TRBD2 aligns across 12 bases. Germline loops: CDR1 LGHNA, CDR2 YNFKEQ. The CDR3 spans 14 residues. J gave up 5 bases and V 4 bases, and 2 bases lay outside the gene matches. The CDR3 reads CASSPSGGAETQYF. CDR3 in DNA: TGTGCCAGCAGCCCTAGCGGGGGGGCGGAGACCCAGTACTTC.

V is TRBV28 and J is TRBJ1-1, with 9 bases lining up with TRBD1. The V gene end was trimmed by 3 bases and the J gene end by 4 bases; junction bases not matched to a gene: 9. CDR3 length: 16 residues. Germline CDR1 reads MDHEN; CDR2 reads SYDVKM. CDR3 nucleotides: TGTGCCAGCAGTTTTTCCCTCGACAGGGGGTTCACTGAAGCTTTCTTT. It yields the protein CASSFSLDRGFTEAFF.

The chain links TRBV5-1 to TRBJ2-5, with D tentatively TRBD1 (7 bases). The V end lost 4 bases, the J end lost 5 bases, and 24 bases lay between the germline ends. This CDR3 region has 17 residues. Germline assignment: CDR1 SGHRS and CDR2 YFSETQ. The CDR3 DNA reads as TGCGCCAGCAGCAATGGAGGGACAGTAAGGATAGGGGAGACCCAGTACTTC. It specifies CASSNGGTVRIGETQYF.